This T cell receptor beta chain was recovered during a study of T cells of healthy individuals. Only a few counts were recorded for this clonotype. TCRdb re-called the 5' RACE reads through MiXCR, storing one row per CDR3 protein. The table records more than 85,000 distinct CDR3 sequences, approximately 15% of them present only once. The receptor was derived from a human donor in good health.

CDR3 in DNA: TGTGCCAGCAGTCCCGGACAGGCTGACTCTGGAAACACCATATATTTT. This encodes CASSPGQADSGNTIYF. The chain carries TRBV6-5 and TRBJ1-3; 7 bases agree with TRBD1. The CDR3 length is 16 residues. Germline V gene sequence: CDR1 MNHEY, CDR2 SVGAGI. J was trimmed by 0 bases and V by 5 bases; bases with no gene match: 7.